These 12 T cell receptor beta chains were sequenced from one sample in a study of T cells in localized non-small cell lung cancer. TCRdb's copy holds only in-frame clones and misses some; the assay was immunoSEQ multiplex PCR. The profile shows 9,800 or so clones, around 42% of them singletons. This material consisted of lymph node tissue, taken before any cancer treatment. The receptor source for this set is a woman aged 40-70 years with stage I lung adenocarcinoma.

The rearrangement uses TRBV4-1 and TRBJ2-2, with TRBD2 matching 8 bases. The CDR3 runs 14 residues. Unmatched junction bases numbered 4, after V lost 4 bases and J lost 6 bases. Germline CDR1 is MGHRA and CDR2 is YSYEKL. This CDR3 is CASSPISGAGELFF. In nucleotides, the CDR3 is TGCGCCAGCAGCCCCATTAGCGGGGCCGGGGAGCTGTTTTTT.

This clone appeared a few times. The chain recombines TRBV6-8 with TRBJ2-7; TRBD2 agrees at 8 bases. In germline, CDR1 is MNHGY, CDR2 SAAAGT. The V gene end was trimmed by 5 bases and the J gene end by 5 bases; junction bases not matched to a gene: 2. The length of the CDR3 is 12 residues. The CDR3 loop is CASSLGGDEQYF. As DNA, the CDR3 is TGTGCCAGCAGTCTCGGGGGGGACGAGCAGTACTTC.

This sequence joins TRBV6-7 and TRBJ1-4; the D gene is possibly TRBD1 (5 bases). TRBV6-7 is an open reading frame, and its role is uncertain. This CDR3 is built from 15 residues. V lost 5 bases and J 0 bases, leaving 10 bases between the germline ends. The CDR3 sequence is CASSPQGATNEKLFF. DNA for the CDR3: TGTGCCAGCAGTCCCCAGGGAGCAACTAATGAAAAACTGTTTTTT.

The V and J genes are TRBV18 and TRBJ2-7; TRBD1 aligns across 7 bases. Germline V lookup: CDR1 KGHSH, CDR2 LQKENI. The V segment lost 3 bases and the J segment 5 bases; nucleotides outside the gene matches: 7. This CDR3 comprises 14 residues. CDR3 DNA sequence: TGTGCCAGCTCACCTACAGGGGCGAGGAACGAGCAGTACTTC. Protein product: CASSPTGARNEQYF.

The CDR3 here is CASSPGDRINYGYTF. In nucleotides, the CDR3 is TGTGCCAGTAGTCCCGGGGACAGAATAAACTATGGCTACACCTTC. The J gene is TRBJ1-2, the V gene TRBV19; TRBD1 aligns across 7 bases. The CDR3 loop spans 15 amino acids. The germline gives CDR1 LNHDA, CDR2 SQIVND (reference sequence). Unmatched junction bases numbered 8, after V lost 5 bases and J lost 2 bases.

The rearrangement uses TRBV2 and TRBJ2-7; TRBD2 is a possible D gene (5 bases). The CDR3 is 15 residues long. CDR1 is SNHLY and CDR2 is FYNNEI in the germline V gene. Deletions cut 5 bases from V and 1 base from J, with 15 bases between. Here the CDR3 DNA reads TGTGCCAGCAGTTTAGCGCAAGGAAGTTCCTACGAGCAGTACTTC. Encoded protein: CASSLAQGSSYEQYF.

The chain has TRBV18 and TRBJ1-6, with 10 positions matching TRBD1. Germline lookup yields CDR1 KGHSH and CDR2 LQKENI. J was trimmed by 10 bases and V by 5 bases; bases with no gene match: 2. The CDR3 has 13 amino acids. For the CDR3, the DNA is TGTGCCAGCTCAGGACAGGGGGACTCACCCCTCCACTTT. Encoded protein: CASSGQGDSPLHF.

This chain uses TRBV18 with TRBJ2-1, with 8 nucleotides matching TRBD1. This CDR3 spans 15 amino acids. The ends lost 5 bases at V and 9 bases at J; junction bases unmatched: 12. Germline loops: CDR1 KGHSH, CDR2 LQKENI. CDR3 amino acids: CASSKGQVRVGEQFF. CDR3 coding DNA: TGTGCCAGCTCAAAGGGACAGGTTAGAGTGGGTGAGCAGTTCTTC. The variable domain in full, completed from reference TRBV18 and TRBJ2-1, reads NAGVMQNPRHLVRRRGQEARLRCSPMKGHSHVYWYRQLPEEGLKFMVYLQKENIIDESGMPKERFSAEFPKEGPSILRIQQVVRGDSAAYFCASSKGQVRVGEQFFGPGTRLTVL.

This clone was observed a few times. This sequence joins TRBV1 and TRBJ2-3. TRBV1 is annotated as a pseudogene. The CDR3 is 16 residues long. The CDR3 spells CASSPQISVGTDTQYF. In DNA, the CDR3 is TGCGCCAGCAGCCCGCAGATATCTGTAGGCACAGATACGCAGTATTTT.

The genes are TRBV19 and TRBJ1-2; tentative D call: TRBD1 (5 bases). The CDR3 extends over 12 amino acids. The V gene lost 8 bases and the J gene lost 5 bases, with 12 bases spanning the gap. Germline V lookup: CDR1 LNHDA, CDR2 SQIVND (reference sequence). CDR3 sequence: CASGGDQYGYTF. The CDR3 nucleotides read TGTGCCAGTGGGGGGGACCAGTATGGCTACACCTTC.

This clone showed up just a few times. The gene calls are TRBV28 and TRBJ1-2; 8 bases fit TRBD1. J was trimmed by 5 bases and V by 3 bases; bases with no gene match: 5. This CDR3 contains 14 residues. Germline CDR1 MDHEN, CDR2 SYDVKM. This CDR3 is CASSLSGTGYGYTF. The CDR3, as DNA: TGTGCCAGCAGTTTGTCCGGGACAGGATATGGCTACACCTTC.

The gene calls are TRBV11-1 and TRBJ2-5, with 10 nucleotides matching TRBD2. V was clipped by 5 bases and J by 6 bases; unmatched bases: 12. Per the germline V gene, CDR1 is SGHAT and CDR2 is FQDESV (reference sequence). The CDR3 totals 16 residues. The CDR3 loop is CASSKGDTSGAQTQYF. CDR3 coding DNA: TGTGCCAGCAGCAAGGGGGACACTAGCGGGGCCCAGACCCAGTACTTC.